This T cell receptor beta chain originates from a study of Graves' ophthalmopathy and Graves' hyperthyroidism (dated by TCRdb to the late 2010s). Broadly, across the study: Peripheral blood was collected at initial diagnosis, prior to any treatment. To tell Graves' ophthalmopathy apart from Graves' hyperthyroidism, and to predict which patients would progress to ophthalmopathy, the study relied on TCR beta repertoire signatures. In total, approximately 130 blood samples were TCR-sequenced: around 42 ophthalmopathy, roughly 77 hyperthyroidism and approximately 17 hyperthyroidism-to-ophthalmopathy patients. To explore V-J signatures that separate ophthalmopathy from hyperthyroidism, a discovery set of about 96 patients was enrolled, consisting of 43 with ophthalmopathy and roughly 59 with stable hyperthyroidism. An independent validation cohort was composed of about 20 hyperthyroidism patients and around 16 patients who later progressed from hyperthyroidism to ophthalmopathy. In over 5 hyperthyroidism patients, the T-cell repertoire of thyroid tissue was compared with the T-cell repertoire of blood. Following sample collection, hyperthyroidism patients were given methimazole at a starting dose of 30 mg daily, and ophthalmopathy patients were given high-dose intravenous methylprednisolone. The 100 or so discovery patients were randomly split 7:3 into training and test sets. The paper as a whole reports these results and caveats: Most of the expanded thyroid clonotypes with a frequency above 0.001 were also detected in blood, and it was suggested that the thyroid immune response may be reflected by blood repertoires. In validation, the model predicted ophthalmopathy progression with 55% to 71% sensitivity and roughly 72% specificity; some 13 predicted patients were CT-confirmed with GO in a median of approximately 6.5 months. No statistical method was used to predetermine the sample size, and group allocation was not hidden from the investigators. The 13-signature model separated ophthalmopathy from stable hyperthyroidism with roughly 90% sensitivity and approximately 81% specificity in cross-validation, and 80%/75% in the test set.

Ophthalmopathy patients were characterized by moderately to severely active disease, a Clinical Activity Score of at least 3, a NOSPECS grade of at least 4, and a disease duration under 3 months. Patients with other autoimmune diseases, uncontrolled infections, pregnancy or lactation were excluded from the study. Clinical symptoms, serum thyroxine, TRAb, thyroid ultrasound and orbital computed tomography were used for diagnosis. PBMCs were isolated from 10 ml of fresh peripheral blood by Ficoll-Paque density gradient centrifugation. Trizol reagent was used to extract the total RNA, and its quality was then checked on an Agilent 2100 Bioanalyzer. The germline V gene sets CDR1 to SNHLY and CDR2 to FYNNEI. The CDR3, from cysteine to phenylalanine, totals 17 residues. The only DNA kept is the CDR3, 51 bases in frame from the first base. The V end loses 8 bases and the J end loses 4 bases, and a stretch of 24 bases separates them.

This clonotype was seen ten or more times. Its antigen is currently not known. The record has no base qualities; no much larger clone is one base away. TCR beta CDR3 regions were amplified from RNA transcripts for repertoire sequencing. The first round of RT-PCR was done with HTBI primers and the Qiagen OneStep RT-PCR kit, and was followed by a second round of multiplex PCR, then size selection and purification. Libraries were sequenced paired-end with 100 bp reads on an Illumina HiSeq2000. The source study handled its data this way. Reads were processed with SOAPnuke, discarding reads with adapters, uncalled bases, mean Phred below 15, or no exact constant-primer or identifier match. High-quality paired reads were merged with COPE v1.2.5. Each unique nucleotide sequence was treated as a clonotype, and MiTCR v1.1 was used to align the clonotypes to the IMGT TRB V, D and J references. Analysis was restricted to V-J combinations with a frequency above 0.0001, which covered about 99% of repertoires. A TCR clonal expansion and chaos score per V-J combination was defined as the ratio of F50 clonal expansion to chaos observed in the TCRdist matrix. Features were reduced by Welch's t-statistics and random forest to about a dozen V-J combinations, which fed a naive Bayes classifier. The similarity between thyroid and blood repertoires was quantified using the Morisita-Horn index. The raw public reads went through TCRdb reprocessing: fastp at Q25, MiXCR clone calling, in-frame beta chains kept. Every distinct CDR3 protein forms one entry, paired with its most common genes and DNA. TCRdb, not the authors, supplied the V and J calls. The table for this sample lists approximately 480,000 distinct CDR3 sequences; roughly an eighth of them were counted only once. Roughly 10% of the sample belongs to the ten largest clones.

Sequences were obtained from blood. The V gene is TRBV2 and the J gene is TRBJ2-4; perhaps TRBD2 is the D gene, with 5 bases matching. The receptor comes from a woman younger than 45 with Graves' ophthalmopathy. Donor details come from another sample of the same person, matched by shared clones. CDR3 loop: CASQHGEWAVSKNIQYF. In nucleotides, the sequence is TGTGCCAGCCAGCATGGGGAGTGGGCGGTCTCTAAAAACATTCAGTACTTC. Here the CDR3 is joined to the reference TRBV2 and TRBJ2-4 genes, and the full variable domain is: EPEVTQTPSHQVTQMGQEVILRCVPISNHLYFYWYRQILGQKVEFLVSFYNNEISEKSEIFDDQFSVERPDGSNFTLKIRSTKLEDSAMYFCASQHGEWAVSKNIQYFGAGTRLSVL.